This TCR beta chain is from a study of T cell changes during pregnancy in multiple sclerosis. Only in-frame clones appear in the TCRdb table, and some are missing; sequencing was by immunoSEQ multiplex PCR. The table records 58,000 or so clones, nearly 95% of them present only once. Trimming shortened V by 3 bases and J by 3 bases, and 12 bases separated the two germline ends. This CDR3 region has 15 residues. Per germline, CDR1 SGHTA and CDR2 FQGNSA. V and J are TRBV7-2 and TRBJ2-1; D is undetermined. Sample: CD4+ T cells from peripheral blood mononuclear cells, taken in the third trimester of pregnancy. This receptor was identified in a female donor with multiple sclerosis, enrolled in a pregnancy study. CDR3 sequence (DNA): TGTGCCAGCAGCTTGATGGTACACTACTACAATGAGCAGTTCTTC. This codes for CASSLMVHYYNEQFF.